The sequence of this T cell receptor (beta chain) was determined in a study of PD-L1 blockade in urothelial cancer. The table came from immunoSEQ multiplex PCR; TCRdb's copy has only in-frame clones and leaves some out. The table records roughly 74,000 clones, 87% of them present only once. Trimming left V 7 bases short and J 0 bases short, with 13 bases between. This CDR3 has 15 amino acids. Germline V gene lookup returns CDR1 SNHLY and CDR2 FYNNEI. This clonotype was obtained from a woman in her seventies with urothelial cancer. The material was PBMCs, obtained around atezolizumab (anti-PD-L1) treatment. The chain has TRBV2 and TRBJ1-3; possible D gene TRBD1, 5 bases. CDR3 nucleotides: TGTGCCAGCACAGCTGACAGATTCTCTGGAAACACCATATATTTT. This codes for CASTADRFSGNTIYF.